The 18 T cell receptor beta chains given below trace back to one sample, sequenced in a study of blood T cell repertoires in COVID-19. The assay was immunoSEQ multiplex PCR, and TCRdb's table has in-frame clones only and misses some. In the table there are roughly 290,000 clones, roughly 89% of which are singletons. The sequencing input was peripheral blood. The receptors were gathered from a young man with acute or convalescent COVID-19.

V gene TRBV5-6 combines with J gene TRBJ1-3, with a possible D match to TRBD1 (6 bases). Germline lookup yields CDR1 SGHDT and CDR2 YYEEEE. Trimming pared 4 bases from V and 0 bases from J, leaving 14 bases between. The CDR3 totals 16 residues. The CDR3 bases are TGTGCCAGCAGCCCCTTAGGACAGAGCTCTGGAAACACCATATATTTT. This encodes CASSPLGQSSGNTIYF.

V and J are TRBV6-1 and TRBJ1-5, with 7 bases fitting TRBD1. Germline values: CDR1 MNHNS, CDR2 SASEGT. Losses at the gene ends were 0 bases for V and 5 bases for J; bases not matched to a gene: 7. This CDR3 contains 16 residues. The CDR3 protein is CASSEAHRGFHQPQHF. Here the CDR3 DNA reads TGTGCCAGCAGTGAAGCGCACAGGGGATTTCATCAGCCCCAGCATTTT.

The rearrangement links TRBV7-9 to TRBJ2-3, with 13 bases identical to TRBD2. The ends lost 6 bases at V and 3 bases at J; junction bases unmatched: 3. The germline V gene encodes CDR1 SEHNR and CDR2 FQNEAQ (reference sequence). There are 15 residues in the CDR3. CDR3 amino acids: CASRGTSGVTDTQYF. The DNA for the CDR3 is TGTGCCAGCAGAGGGACTAGCGGGGTTACAGATACGCAGTATTTT.

The chain couples TRBV18 to TRBJ2-1; 11 positions match TRBD2. The germline CDR1 and CDR2 sequences are KGHSH and LQKENI. The CDR3 totals 15 residues. J lost 7 bases, V lost 2 bases, and 4 bases had no gene match. The CDR3 coding sequence is TGTGCCAGCTCACCAACTAGCGGGAGCAGGAATGAGCAGTTCTTC. As protein: CASSPTSGSRNEQFF.

The chain couples TRBV11-2 to TRBJ2-7; no firm D call. The CDR3 runs 12 residues. V lost 0 bases, J lost 7 bases, and 7 bases lay in between. CDR1 and CDR2 from the germline V gene are SGHAT and FQNNGV. The CDR3 DNA reads TGTGCCAGCAGCTTAGAAGCGCGTGAGCAGTACTTC. As protein: CASSLEAREQYF.

The V call is TRBV28, the J call TRBJ1-2; TRBD1 matches at 8 bases. This CDR3 is 14 amino acids long. With V trimmed by 6 bases and J by 8 bases, 11 bases remained unmatched. The germline V gene encodes CDR1 MDHEN and CDR2 SYDVKM. CDR3 nucleotides: TGTGCCAGCAGGTCAAGACAGGGGATTTACGGCTACACCTTC. It codes for CASRSRQGIYGYTF.

This chain's CDR3 is CASSIAWTGNNQPQHF. CDR3 nucleotide sequence: TGTGCCAGTAGTATTGCCTGGACAGGGAACAATCAGCCCCAGCATTTT. The chain carries TRBV19 and TRBJ1-5, with 8 bases fitting TRBD1. CDR1 is LNHDA, CDR2 SQIVND, per germline (reference sequence). The CDR3 loop spans 16 amino acids. V was pared by 3 bases and J by 3 bases, with 7 bases of the junction left unmatched.

J is TRBJ2-3 and V is TRBV6-2 or TRBV6-3, with no clear D. Germline V gives CDR1 MNHEY, CDR2 SVGEGT. The CDR3 spans 12 residues. V gave up 10 bases and J gave up 4 bases, with 12 bases separating them. The CDR3 nucleotides are TGTGCCACCAGCTCTTCCTCAGATACGCAGTATTTT. Protein product: CATSSSSDTQYF.

The DNA for the CDR3 is TGCGCCAGCAGTCTTTCCCGACAGGCTGGCTACACCTTC. As protein: CASSLSRQAGYTF. The J gene is TRBJ1-2, the V gene TRBV10-1; TRBD1 is a possible D gene (6 bases). The V gene lost 5 bases and the J gene lost 7 bases, with 14 bases spanning the gap. Per the germline V gene, CDR1 is WNHNN and CDR2 is SYGVQD (reference sequence). The CDR3 runs to 13 residues.

The chain has TRBV3-1 (or the pseudogene TRBV3-2) and TRBJ2-1; tentatively, D is TRBD2 (5 bases). Germline CDR1 LGHDT, CDR2 YNNKEL (reference sequence). Between the trimmed V and J ends, which lost 4 bases and 0 bases, there was a span of 16 bases. CDR3 length equals 17 residues. The CDR3 reads CASSLRSAGSSYNEQFF. DNA for the CDR3: TGTGCCAGCAGCCTCCGCTCGGCGGGCAGCTCCTACAATGAGCAGTTCTTC.

This clone has just one count. The chain recombines TRBV3-1 (or the pseudogene TRBV3-2) with TRBJ2-6; 7 nucleotides match TRBD2. Germline assignment: CDR1 LGHDT and CDR2 YNNKEL (reference sequence). The CDR3 contains 20 residues. V lost 0 bases and J lost 1; bases outside the gene matches: 12. CDR3 sequence reads: CASSQDRLASGLSGANVLTF. The CDR3 DNA is TGTGCCAGCAGCCAAGATAGACTAGCCTCGGGCCTATCTGGGGCCAACGTCCTGACTTTC.

The J gene is TRBJ2-1, the V gene TRBV30; 16 bases are a match to TRBD2. CDR1 is GTSNPN, CDR2 SVGIG, per germline (reference sequence). The V and J ends lost 5 bases and 6 bases, in that order; junction bases with no gene match: 10. The CDR3 loop spans 17 amino acids. The CDR3 DNA is TGTGCCTGGGGCCCCTTGGGACTAGCGGGAGGGGGCAATGAGCAGTTCTTC. Encoded protein: CAWGPLGLAGGGNEQFF.

The chain combines TRBV5-1 with TRBJ2-7; D is ambiguous. V was pared by 3 bases and J by 3 bases, with 13 bases between. The germline gives CDR1 SGHRS, CDR2 YFSETQ. The CDR3 has 14 residues. The CDR3 DNA reads as TGCGCCAGCAGCTCCACCGACTTGAACTACGAGCAGTACTTC. It is translated as CASSSTDLNYEQYF.

The chain joins TRBV3-1 (or the pseudogene TRBV3-2) to TRBJ2-3; 7 bases map to TRBD2. V shed 9 bases and J 2 bases; nucleotides not matched to a gene: 5. CDR1 is LGHDT, CDR2 YNNKEL, per germline (reference sequence). There are 13 residues in the CDR3. In DNA, the CDR3 is TGTGCCAGTAGCGGACTAGACACAGATACGCAGTATTTT. This encodes CASSGLDTDTQYF.

The gene calls are TRBV27 and TRBJ2-6; perhaps TRBD2 as D (7 bases). The CDR3 runs 15 residues. Per germline, CDR1 MNHEY and CDR2 SMNVEV (reference sequence). The V gene lost 3 bases and the J gene lost 4 bases, with 10 bases spanning the gap. The CDR3 DNA reads as TGTGCCAGCAGTTTGCGGGGGCACGGGGCCAACGTCCTGACTTTC. The encoded protein is CASSLRGHGANVLTF. Complete variable domain (other parts from reference TRBV27 and TRBJ2-6): EAQVTQNPRYLITVTGKKLTVTCSQNMNHEYMSWYRQDPGLGLRQIYYSMNVEVTDKGDVPEGYKVSRKEKRNFPLILESPSPNQTSLYFCASSLRGHGANVLTFGAGSRLTVL.

The chain recombines TRBV6-5 with TRBJ2-7, with D possibly TRBD2 on 6 matching bases. The V gene's germline CDR1 is MNHEY and CDR2 SVGAGI. This CDR3 region has 14 residues. V lost 2 bases to trimming and J lost 2 bases, with 10 bases between them. The CDR3 coding sequence is TGTGCCAGCAGTTACAGAGCGGGTGCCTACGAGCAGTACTTC. This encodes CASSYRAGAYEQYF.

The rearrangement links TRBV2 to TRBJ2-2; no clear D. CDR1 SNHLY and CDR2 FYNNEI come from the germline V gene. The CDR3 is 13 amino acids. Trimming left V 3 bases short and J 4 bases short, with 6 bases between. Here the CDR3 DNA reads TGTGCCAGCAGTGATCGCGGCACCGGGGAGCTGTTTTTT. It is translated as CASSDRGTGELFF.

The rearrangement joins TRBV19 to TRBJ1-2; D perhaps matches TRBD1 (5 bases). The V end was cut by 6 bases, the J end by 4 bases, with 12 bases between. This CDR3 contains 13 residues. CDR1 and CDR2 from the germline V gene are LNHDA and SQIVND (reference sequence). The CDR3 DNA reads as TGTGCCAGTAGGGAAGGGGCGCCCTATGGCTACACCTTC. This encodes CASREGAPYGYTF.